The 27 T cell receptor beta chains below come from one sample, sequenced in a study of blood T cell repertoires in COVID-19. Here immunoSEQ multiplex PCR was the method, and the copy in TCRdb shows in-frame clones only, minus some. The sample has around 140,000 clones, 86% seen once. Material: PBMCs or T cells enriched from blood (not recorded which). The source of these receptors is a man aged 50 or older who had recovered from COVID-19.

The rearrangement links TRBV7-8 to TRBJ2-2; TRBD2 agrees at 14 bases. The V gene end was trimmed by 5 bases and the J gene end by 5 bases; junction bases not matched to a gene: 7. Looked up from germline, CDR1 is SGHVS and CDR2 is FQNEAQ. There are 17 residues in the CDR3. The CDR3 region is CASSPGLAGDNTGELFF. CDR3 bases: TGTGCCAGCAGCCCGGGACTAGCGGGGGACAATACCGGGGAGCTGTTTTTT. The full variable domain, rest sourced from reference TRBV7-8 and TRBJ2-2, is GAGVSQSPRYKVAKRGQDVALRCDPISGHVSLFWYQQALGQGPEFLTYFQNEAQLDKSGLPSDRFFAERPEGSVSTLKIQRTQQEDSAVYLCASSPGLAGDNTGELFFGEGSRLTVL.

This chain's CDR3 is CASSQGLLVNTIYF. DNA of the CDR3: TGTGCCAGCAGCCAGGGACTGCTGGTCAACACCATATATTTT. V and J are TRBV3-1 (or the pseudogene TRBV3-2) and TRBJ1-3, with TRBD1 as a possible D gene (5 bases). From germline, CDR1 is LGHDT and CDR2 YNNKEL (reference sequence). The CDR3 totals 14 residues. Trimming removed 3 bases from V and 7 bases from J, with 13 bases in between.

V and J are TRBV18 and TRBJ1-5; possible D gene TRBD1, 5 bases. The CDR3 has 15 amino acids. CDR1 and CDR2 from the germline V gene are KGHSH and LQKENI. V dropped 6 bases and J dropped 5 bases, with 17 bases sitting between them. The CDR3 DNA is TGTGCCAGCTCGCTCGACCCAGGGTACGATCAGCCCCAGCATTTT. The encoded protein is CASSLDPGYDQPQHF.

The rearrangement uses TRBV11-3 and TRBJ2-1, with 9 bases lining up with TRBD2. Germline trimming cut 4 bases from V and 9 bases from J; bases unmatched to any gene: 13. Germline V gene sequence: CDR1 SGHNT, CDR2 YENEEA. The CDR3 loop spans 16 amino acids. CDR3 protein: CASSSSSSGRSSEQFF. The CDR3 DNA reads TGTGCCAGCAGCTCCTCATCCAGCGGGAGGTCGAGTGAGCAGTTCTTC.

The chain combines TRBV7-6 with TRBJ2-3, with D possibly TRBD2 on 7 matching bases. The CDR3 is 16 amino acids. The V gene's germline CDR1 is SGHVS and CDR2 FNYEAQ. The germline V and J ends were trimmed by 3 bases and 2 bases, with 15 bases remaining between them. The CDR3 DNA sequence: TGTGCCAGCAGCTTGTGGGAGGGGGGGGCCACAGATACGCAGTATTTT. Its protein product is CASSLWEGGATDTQYF.

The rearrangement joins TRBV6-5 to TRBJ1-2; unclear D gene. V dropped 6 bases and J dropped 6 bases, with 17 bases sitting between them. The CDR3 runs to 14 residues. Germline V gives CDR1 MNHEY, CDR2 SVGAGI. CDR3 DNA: TGTGCCAGCAGCTATTTGGGGAAAGCGGATGGCTACACCTTC. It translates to CASSYLGKADGYTF.

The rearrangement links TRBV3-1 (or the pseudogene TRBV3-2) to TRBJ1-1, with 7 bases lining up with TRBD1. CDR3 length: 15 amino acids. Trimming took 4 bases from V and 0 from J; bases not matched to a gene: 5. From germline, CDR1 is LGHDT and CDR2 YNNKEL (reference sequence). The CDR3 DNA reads TGTGCCAGCAGCCCCCCGGGACAGATGAACACTGAAGCTTTCTTT. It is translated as CASSPPGQMNTEAFF.

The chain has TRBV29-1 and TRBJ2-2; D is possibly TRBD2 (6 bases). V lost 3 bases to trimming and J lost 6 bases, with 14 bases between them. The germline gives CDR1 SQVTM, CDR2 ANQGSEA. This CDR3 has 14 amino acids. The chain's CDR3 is CSVDPRGNSGELFF. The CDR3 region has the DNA TGCAGCGTTGACCCCCGGGGGAATTCCGGGGAGCTGTTTTTT.

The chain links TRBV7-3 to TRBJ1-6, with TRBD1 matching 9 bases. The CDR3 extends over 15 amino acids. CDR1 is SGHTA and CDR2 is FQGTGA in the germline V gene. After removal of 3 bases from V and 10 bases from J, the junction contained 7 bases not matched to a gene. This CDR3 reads CASSFTGTGSSPLHF. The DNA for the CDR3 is TGTGCCAGCAGCTTCACCGGGACAGGGTCCTCACCCCTCCACTTT. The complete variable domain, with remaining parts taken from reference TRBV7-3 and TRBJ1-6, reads GAGVSQTPSNKVTEKGKYVELRCDPISGHTALYWYRQSLGQGPEFLIYFQGTGAADDSGLPNDRFFAVRPEGSVSTLKIQRTERGDSAVYLCASSFTGTGSSPLHFGNGTRLTVT.

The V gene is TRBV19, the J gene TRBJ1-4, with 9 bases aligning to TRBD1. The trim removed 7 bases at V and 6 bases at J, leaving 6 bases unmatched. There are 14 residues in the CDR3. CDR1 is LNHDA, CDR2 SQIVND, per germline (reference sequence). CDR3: CASTSGTGYEKLFF. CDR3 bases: TGTGCCAGTACCTCCGGGACAGGGTATGAAAAACTGTTTTTT.

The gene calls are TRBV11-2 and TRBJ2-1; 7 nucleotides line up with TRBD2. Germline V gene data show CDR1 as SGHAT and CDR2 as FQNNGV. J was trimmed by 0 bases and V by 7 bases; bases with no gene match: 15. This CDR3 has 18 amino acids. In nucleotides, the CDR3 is TGTGCCAGCACCGCGGCTAGCGGAGTACTATACTCCTACAATGAGCAGTTCTTC. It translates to CASTAASGVLYSYNEQFF.

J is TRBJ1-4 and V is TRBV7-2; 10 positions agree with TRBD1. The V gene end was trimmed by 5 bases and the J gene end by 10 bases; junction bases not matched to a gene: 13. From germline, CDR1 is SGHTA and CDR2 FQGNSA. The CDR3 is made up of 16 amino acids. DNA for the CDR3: TGTGCCAGCAGCCCCGAACCAGGGACAGGGGTAGGAAAACTGTTTTTT. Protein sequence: CASSPEPGTGVGKLFF. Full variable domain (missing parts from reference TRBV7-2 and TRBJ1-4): GAGVSQSPSNKVTEKGKDVELRCDPISGHTALYWYRQSLGQGLEFLIYFQGNSAPDKSGLPSDRFSAERTGGSVSTLTIQRTQQEDSAVYLCASSPEPGTGVGKLFFGSGTQLSVL.

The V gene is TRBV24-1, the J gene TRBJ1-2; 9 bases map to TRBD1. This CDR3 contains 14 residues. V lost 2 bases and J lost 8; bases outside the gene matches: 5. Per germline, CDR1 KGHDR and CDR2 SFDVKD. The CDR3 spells CATSDSGQGRGYTF. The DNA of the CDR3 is TGTGCCACCAGTGATTCCGGACAGGGGAGAGGCTACACCTTC.

CDR3 DNA: TGTGCCAGCAAAAACCGGGTAAATTCACCCCTCCACTTT. It encodes CASKNRVNSPLHF. The chain is built from TRBV2 and TRBJ1-6, with no clear D. The CDR3 has 13 residues. V lost 7 bases and J lost 7, with 11 bases in between. Germline values: CDR1 SNHLY, CDR2 FYNNEI.

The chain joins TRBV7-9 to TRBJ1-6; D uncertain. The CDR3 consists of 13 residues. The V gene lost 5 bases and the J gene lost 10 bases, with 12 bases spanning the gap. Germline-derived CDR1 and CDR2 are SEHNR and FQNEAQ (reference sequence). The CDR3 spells CASSPDTNSPLHF. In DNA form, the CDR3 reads TGTGCCAGCAGCCCTGACACGAACTCACCCCTCCACTTT.

The CDR3 sequence is CASSTAGSGGQETQYF. The CDR3 region has the DNA TGTGCCAGCAGCACCGCGGGTAGCGGGGGGCAAGAGACCCAGTACTTC. The rearrangement links TRBV6-2 or TRBV6-3 to TRBJ2-5, with 10 bases fitting TRBD2. Unmatched junction bases numbered 9, after V lost 6 bases and J lost 2 bases. The CDR3 has 16 residues. CDR1 and CDR2 from the germline V gene are MNHEY and SVGEGT.

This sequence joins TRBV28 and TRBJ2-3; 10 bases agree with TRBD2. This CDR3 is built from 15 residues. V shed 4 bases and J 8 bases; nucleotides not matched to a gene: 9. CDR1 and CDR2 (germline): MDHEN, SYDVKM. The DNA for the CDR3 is TGTGCCAGCAGTTACGGCCTAGCGGGAGCAGGTACGCAGTATTTT. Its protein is CASSYGLAGAGTQYF.

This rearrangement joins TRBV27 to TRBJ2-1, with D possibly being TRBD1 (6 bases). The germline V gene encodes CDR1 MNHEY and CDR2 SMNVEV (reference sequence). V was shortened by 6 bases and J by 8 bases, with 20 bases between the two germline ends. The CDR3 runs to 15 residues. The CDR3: CASRGGASWGHEQFF. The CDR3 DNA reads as TGTGCCAGCAGGGGTGGGGCTAGCTGGGGGCATGAGCAGTTCTTC.

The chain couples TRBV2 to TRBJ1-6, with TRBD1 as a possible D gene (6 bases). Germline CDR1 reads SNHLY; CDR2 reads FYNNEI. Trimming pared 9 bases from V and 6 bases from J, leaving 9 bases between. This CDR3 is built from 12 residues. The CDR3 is CARGQTNSPLHF. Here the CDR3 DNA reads TGTGCCAGAGGACAGACTAATTCACCCCTCCACTTT.

CDR3 bases: TGTGCCAGCTCAGGAGGAACTGGCAGGAACACTGAAGCTTTCTTT. It translates to CASSGGTGRNTEAFF. The V and J genes are TRBV18 and TRBJ1-1, with D unresolved. This CDR3 is 15 amino acids long. Germline CDR1 is KGHSH and CDR2 is LQKENI. Trimming stripped 5 bases from V and 1 base from J, with 14 bases between.

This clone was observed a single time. The DNA of the CDR3 is TGTGCCAGCAGTATTGAACAGGGGAGGCGTGAAAAACTGTTTTTT. Protein sequence: CASSIEQGRREKLFF. V gene TRBV6-5 combines with J gene TRBJ1-4; 7 bases are a match to TRBD1. The ends lost 5 bases at V and 7 bases at J; junction bases unmatched: 10. This CDR3 comprises 15 residues. Per germline, CDR1 MNHEY and CDR2 SVGAGI.

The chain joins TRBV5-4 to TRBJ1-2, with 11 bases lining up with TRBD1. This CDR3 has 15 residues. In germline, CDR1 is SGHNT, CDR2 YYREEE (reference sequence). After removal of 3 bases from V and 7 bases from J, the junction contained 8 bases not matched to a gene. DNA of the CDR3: TGTGCCAGCAGCTCCTCGGGACAGGGGGATCGTGGCTACACCTTC. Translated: CASSSSGQGDRGYTF.

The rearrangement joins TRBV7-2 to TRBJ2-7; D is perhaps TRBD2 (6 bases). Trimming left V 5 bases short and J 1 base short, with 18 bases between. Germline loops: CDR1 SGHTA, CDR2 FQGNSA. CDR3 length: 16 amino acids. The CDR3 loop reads CASSGSRGYRSYEQYF. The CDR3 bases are TGTGCCAGCAGCGGGTCCCGGGGGTACAGATCCTACGAGCAGTACTTC.

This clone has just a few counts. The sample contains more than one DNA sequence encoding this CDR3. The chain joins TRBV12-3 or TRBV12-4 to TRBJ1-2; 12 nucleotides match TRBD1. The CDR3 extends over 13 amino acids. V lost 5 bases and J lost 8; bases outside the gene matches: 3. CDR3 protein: CASSAGTGGGYTF. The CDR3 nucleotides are TGTGCCAGCAGTGCCGGGACAGGGGGCGGCTACACCTTC.

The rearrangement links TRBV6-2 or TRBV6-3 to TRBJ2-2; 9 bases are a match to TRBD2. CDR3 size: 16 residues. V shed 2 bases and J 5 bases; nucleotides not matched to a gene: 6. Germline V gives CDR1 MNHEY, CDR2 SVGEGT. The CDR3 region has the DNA TGTGCCAGCAGTTACAGGCTAGCGGGGCCAACCGGGGAGCTGTTTTTT. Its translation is CASSYRLAGPTGELFF.

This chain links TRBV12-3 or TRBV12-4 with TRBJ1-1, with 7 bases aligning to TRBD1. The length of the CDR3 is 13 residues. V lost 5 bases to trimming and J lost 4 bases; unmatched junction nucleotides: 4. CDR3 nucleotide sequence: TGTGCCAGCAGTCCGACAGGGTTCACTGAAGCTTTCTTT. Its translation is CASSPTGFTEAFF.

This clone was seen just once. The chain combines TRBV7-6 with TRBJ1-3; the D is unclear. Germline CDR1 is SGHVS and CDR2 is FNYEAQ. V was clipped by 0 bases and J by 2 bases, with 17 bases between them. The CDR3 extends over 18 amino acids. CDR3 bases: TGTGCCAGCAGCTTAGCCCCCGCAGGTCGGGAGACTGGAAACACCATATATTTT. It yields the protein CASSLAPAGRETGNTIYF.